Following are 18 T cell receptor beta chains from one sample sequenced in a study of CD4 T cells in relation to SARS-CoV-2 and coronaviruses. No antigen is known for these receptors. Before the COVID-19 pandemic, during about 2011-2019, CD4+ T cells were taken from unexposed donors. Isolation of CD4+ T cells took place after about 10 days in culture. This table comes from immunoSEQ multiplex PCR, and its TCRdb copy is limited to in-frame clones, with some not included. The sample shows under 13,000 clones, roughly 81% of them seen only once. The sample comprised CD4+ T cells from PBMCs, cultured in vitro. Source of these receptors: a human donor in good health.

This chain joins TRBV2 and TRBJ2-1, with a possible D match to TRBD2 (6 bases). Germline loops: CDR1 SNHLY, CDR2 FYNNEI. The CDR3 has 11 residues. V was trimmed by 8 bases and J by 8 bases, leaving 10 bases between them. CDR3 loop: CASGRRDEQFF. CDR3 nucleotide sequence: TGTGCCAGCGGAAGGAGGGATGAGCAGTTCTTC.

The chain couples TRBV20-1 to TRBJ1-1; 8 bases line up with TRBD1. The length of the CDR3 is 11 residues. Germline CDR1 DFQATT, CDR2 SNEGSKA (reference sequence). V gave up 1 base and J gave up 11 bases; unmatched junction bases: 3. The CDR3 is CSARGRGRAFF. Here the CDR3 DNA reads TGCAGTGCTAGAGGCAGGGGGCGGGCTTTCTTT.

This clone was found once. The chain carries TRBV5-1 and TRBJ2-2; 7 nucleotides match TRBD1. The V and J ends lost 4 bases and 3 bases, in that order; junction bases with no gene match: 6. The CDR3 extends over 15 amino acids. The germline CDR1 and CDR2 sequences are SGHRS and YFSETQ. DNA of the CDR3: TGCGCCAGCAGCACTGGACAGGTATACACCGGGGAGCTGTTTTTT. This encodes CASSTGQVYTGELFF.

The rearrangement joins TRBV29-1 to TRBJ2-1; D possibly corresponds to TRBD1 (6 bases). CDR1 is SQVTM, CDR2 ANQGSEA, per germline. This CDR3 comprises 13 residues. V shed 1 base and J shed 5 bases, with 9 bases lying between them. CDR3: CSVEGAGDNEQFF. The CDR3 DNA reads TGCAGCGTTGAAGGGGCAGGGGACAATGAGCAGTTCTTC.

V usage is TRBV18 and J usage is TRBJ2-3; TRBD2 aligns across 14 bases. The CDR3 is 18 amino acids. Germline V lookup: CDR1 KGHSH, CDR2 LQKENI. V shed 4 bases, J shed 0 bases, and the junction held 6 bases outside the gene matches. The CDR3 sequence: CASSRRGLAGESTDTQYF. Here the CDR3 DNA reads TGTGCCAGCTCACGGAGGGGACTAGCGGGGGAAAGCACAGATACGCAGTATTTT. Filled out from reference TRBV18 and TRBJ2-3, the complete variable domain reads NAGVMQNPRHLVRRRGQEARLRCSPMKGHSHVYWYRQLPEEGLKFMVYLQKENIIDESGMPKERFSAEFPKEGPSILRIQQVVRGDSAAYFCASSRRGLAGESTDTQYFGPGTRLTVL.

V and J are TRBV20-1 and TRBJ2-1; D call uncertain. The V end lost 3 bases, the J end lost 4 bases, and 16 bases lay between the germline ends. The CDR3 has 15 amino acids. From germline, CDR1 is DFQATT and CDR2 SNEGSKA (reference sequence). CDR3 bases: TGCAGTGCTAGTGACCCACGCGGCAATTACAATGAGCAGTTCTTC. Its translation is CSASDPRGNYNEQFF.

J is TRBJ2-1 and V is TRBV2; 7 bases align to TRBD2. CDR1 and CDR2 from the germline V gene are SNHLY and FYNNEI. CDR3 length: 14 residues. J was trimmed by 8 bases and V by 3 bases; bases with no gene match: 7. The chain's CDR3 is CASSESRGGYEQFF. CDR3 coding DNA: TGTGCCAGCAGTGAGTCAAGGGGAGGGTATGAGCAGTTCTTC.

The V call is TRBV5-1, the J call TRBJ1-1, with D tentatively TRBD1 (6 bases). This CDR3 contains 15 residues. V shed 4 bases and J shed 5 bases, with 18 bases lying between them. The germline V gene has CDR1 SGHRS and CDR2 YFSETQ. CDR3 coding DNA: TGCGCCAGCAGCCAGCGGGAACAGGGAGGAACTGAAGCTTTCTTT. It is translated as CASSQREQGGTEAFF.

V usage is TRBV19 and J usage is TRBJ2-7; perhaps TRBD1 as D (6 bases). The V end was cut by 6 bases, the J end by 0 bases, with 15 bases between. CDR1 is LNHDA and CDR2 is SQIVND in the germline V gene (reference sequence). This CDR3 has 15 residues. The CDR3, as DNA: TGTGCCAGTAGGTCTACCGGGACACCCTCCTACGAGCAGTACTTC. Its translation is CASRSTGTPSYEQYF. Complete variable domain (other parts from reference TRBV19 and TRBJ2-7): DGGITQSPKYLFRKEGQNVTLSCEQNLNHDAMYWYRQDPGQGLRLIYYSQIVNDFQKGDIAEGYSVSREKKESFPLTVTSAQKNPTAFYLCASRSTGTPSYEQYFGPGTRLTVT.

This rearrangement joins TRBV5-1 to TRBJ2-2, with 15 nucleotides matching TRBD2. The CDR3 contains 18 residues. V shed 6 bases, J shed 0 bases, and the junction held 6 bases outside the gene matches. Germline CDR1 SGHRS, CDR2 YFSETQ. In nucleotides, the CDR3 is TGCGCCAGCACAGGGTGGACTAGCGGGAGGGCGAACACCGGGGAGCTGTTTTTT. Amino acids: CASTGWTSGRANTGELFF.

The rearrangement joins TRBV18 to TRBJ2-3; D unresolved. Deletions cut 6 bases from V and 6 bases from J, with 7 bases between. CDR1 is KGHSH, CDR2 LQKENI, per germline. This CDR3 is 11 amino acids long. The CDR3, as DNA: TGTGCCAGCTCGCCAATTGATACGCAGTATTTT. Translated, it gives CASSPIDTQYF.

DNA for the CDR3: TGTGCCAGCAGCTTAGTAGGATCAGATACGCAGTATTTT. As protein: CASSLVGSDTQYF. The chain links TRBV7-2 to TRBJ2-3; D gene uncertain. The CDR3 runs 13 residues. Trimming stripped 1 base from V and 4 bases from J, with 6 bases between. Germline CDR1 SGHTA, CDR2 FQGNSA.

The rearrangement links TRBV5-1 to TRBJ1-1; unclear D gene. V lost 4 bases and J lost 1, with 11 bases in between. This CDR3 has 14 amino acids. Germline CDR1 SGHRS, CDR2 YFSETQ. In DNA form, the CDR3 reads TGCGCCAGCAGCCTATCGGGCCCGAACACTGAAGCTTTCTTT. This gives the protein CASSLSGPNTEAFF.

The rearrangement uses TRBV6-5 and TRBJ1-2, with D maybe TRBD1 (6 bases). This CDR3 contains 12 residues. Germline V gene data show CDR1 as MNHEY and CDR2 as SVGAGI. V shed 4 bases and J shed 8 bases, with 11 bases lying between them. The CDR3 loop reads CASSFTGYGYTF. CDR3 DNA sequence: TGTGCCAGCAGTTTTACAGGGTACGGCTACACCTTC.

This clone is a singleton in its sample. CDR3 nucleotides: TGTGCCAGCAGCCCCCCGGGACAGGGGGGGGGCTACACCTTC. It yields the protein CASSPPGQGGGYTF. This chain joins TRBV7-9 and TRBJ1-2; 11 nucleotides match TRBD1. There are 14 residues in the CDR3. From germline, CDR1 is SEHNR and CDR2 FQNEAQ (reference sequence). Trimming cost V 5 bases and J 8 bases; bases outside gene matches: 7. Variable domain in full (rest from reference TRBV7-9 and TRBJ1-2): DTGVSQNPRHKITKRGQNVTFRCDPISEHNRLYWYRQTLGQGPEFLTYFQNEAQLEKSRLLSDRFSAERPKGSFSTLEIQRTEQGDSAMYLCASSPPGQGGGYTFGSGTRLTVV.

This chain links TRBV5-8 with TRBJ2-2, with D possibly being TRBD2 (6 bases). The CDR3 length is 16 residues. The germline V gene encodes CDR1 SGHTS and CDR2 YDEGEE. V was shortened by 1 base and J by 0 bases, with 10 bases between the two germline ends. The CDR3 bases are TGTGCCAGCAGCTTGCCGCGGGACGCGAACACCGGGGAGCTGTTTTTT. The encoded protein is CASSLPRDANTGELFF.

J is TRBJ1-2 and V is TRBV4-2; D may be TRBD1 (5 bases). This CDR3 is built from 14 residues. Germline CDR1 LGHNA, CDR2 YNFKEQ. The V end lost 2 bases, the J end lost 3 bases, and 10 bases lay between the germline ends. The CDR3 region has the DNA TGTGCCAGCAGCCAAATCGACAGATACTATGGCTACACCTTC. This translates into CASSQIDRYYGYTF.

This clone was seen a handful of times. The chain recombines TRBV30 with TRBJ2-2; D perhaps matches TRBD2 (6 bases). Germline V gives CDR1 GTSNPN, CDR2 SVGIG (reference sequence). The CDR3 length is 14 residues. V was cut by 2 bases and J by 6 bases, with 13 bases left in between. CDR3 bases: TGTGCCTGGAGTTCGGGGGAGCTGGCCGGGGAGCTGTTTTTT. Amino acid sequence: CAWSSGELAGELFF.